This TCR beta chain stems from a study of blood T cells in healthy people across ages. Alongside a J-beta primer mix, a sample-barcoded 5' primer served in a second PCR lasting 7 to 11 cycles. One entry per CDR3 protein results from TCRdb running MiXCR on the 5' RACE reads. This sample carries 900,000 to 950,000 distinct CDR3 sequences, 25% to 35% of them seen once, and the ten largest clones take 10%. The CDR3 covers 16 residues. Trimming stripped 5 bases from V and 6 bases from J, with 21 bases between. Germline V gene lookup returns CDR1 SGHVS and CDR2 FQNEAQ. These data also featured in a second study, about T cells of mothers and their children.

The sequence was obtained from a woman between 40 and 50 years old in good health. The material sequenced was blood. This chain joins TRBV7-8 and TRBJ2-3; D remains ambiguous. CDR3 amino acids: CASSISSDPIWDTQYF. DNA of the CDR3: TGTGCCAGCAGCATCTCTTCGGACCCCATCTGGGATACGCAGTATTTT.